This T cell receptor beta chain is drawn from a study of blood T cell repertoires in COVID-19. Germline trimming cut 6 bases from V and 4 bases from J; bases unmatched to any gene: 8. The germline CDR1 and CDR2 sequences are LNHDA and SQIVND (reference sequence). This CDR3 is 16 amino acids long. Assay used: immunoSEQ multiplex PCR; TCRdb lists only in-frame clones, some missing. The table has a few hundred thousand clones, just over 85% seen once; the top ten hold roughly 10%. The sequence derives from a woman aged 18-29 years who had recovered from COVID-19. The sample comprised PBMCs or T cells enriched from blood (not recorded which). V is TRBV19 and J is TRBJ1-6, with TRBD1 matching over 8 bases. CDR3 nucleotide sequence: TGTGCCAGTAGAGCCGGGACAGGCTTTTATAATTCACCCCTCCACTTT. Amino acids: CASRAGTGFYNSPLHF.